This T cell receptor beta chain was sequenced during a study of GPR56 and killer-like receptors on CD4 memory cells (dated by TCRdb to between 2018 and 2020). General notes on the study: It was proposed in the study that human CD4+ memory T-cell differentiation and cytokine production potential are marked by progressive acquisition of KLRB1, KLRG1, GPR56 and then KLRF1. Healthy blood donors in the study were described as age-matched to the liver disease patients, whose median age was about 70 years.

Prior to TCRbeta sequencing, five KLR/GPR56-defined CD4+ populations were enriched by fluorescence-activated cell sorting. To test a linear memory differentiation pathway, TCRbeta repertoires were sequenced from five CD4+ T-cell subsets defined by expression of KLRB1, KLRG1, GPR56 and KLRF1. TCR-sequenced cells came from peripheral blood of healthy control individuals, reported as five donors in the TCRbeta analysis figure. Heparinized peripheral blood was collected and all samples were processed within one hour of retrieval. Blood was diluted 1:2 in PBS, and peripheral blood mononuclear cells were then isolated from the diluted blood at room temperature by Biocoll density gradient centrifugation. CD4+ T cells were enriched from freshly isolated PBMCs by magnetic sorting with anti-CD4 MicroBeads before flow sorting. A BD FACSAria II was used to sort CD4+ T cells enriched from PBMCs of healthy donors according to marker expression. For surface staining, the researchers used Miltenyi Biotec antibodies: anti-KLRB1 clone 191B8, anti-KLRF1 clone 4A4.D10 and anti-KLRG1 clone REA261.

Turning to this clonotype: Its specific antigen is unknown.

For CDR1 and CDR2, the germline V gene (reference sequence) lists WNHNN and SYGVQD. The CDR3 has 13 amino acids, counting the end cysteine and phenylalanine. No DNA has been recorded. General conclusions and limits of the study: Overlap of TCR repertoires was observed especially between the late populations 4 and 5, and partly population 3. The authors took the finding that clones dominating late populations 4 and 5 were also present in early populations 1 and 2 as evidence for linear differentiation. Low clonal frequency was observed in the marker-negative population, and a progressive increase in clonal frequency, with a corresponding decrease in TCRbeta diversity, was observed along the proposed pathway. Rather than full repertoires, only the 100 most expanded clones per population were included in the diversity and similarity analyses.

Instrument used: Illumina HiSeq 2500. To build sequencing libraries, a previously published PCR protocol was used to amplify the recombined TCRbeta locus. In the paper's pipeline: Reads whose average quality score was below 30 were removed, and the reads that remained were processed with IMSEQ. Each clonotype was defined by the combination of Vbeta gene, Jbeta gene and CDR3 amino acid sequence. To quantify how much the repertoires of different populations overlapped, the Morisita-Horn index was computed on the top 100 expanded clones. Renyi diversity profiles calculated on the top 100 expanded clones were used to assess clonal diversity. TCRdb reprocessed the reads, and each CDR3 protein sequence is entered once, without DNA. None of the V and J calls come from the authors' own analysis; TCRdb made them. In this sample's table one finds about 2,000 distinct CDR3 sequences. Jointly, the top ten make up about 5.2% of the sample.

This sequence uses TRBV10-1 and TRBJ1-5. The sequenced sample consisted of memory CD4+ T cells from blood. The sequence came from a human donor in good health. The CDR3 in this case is CASSESGNQPQHF.